This T cell receptor (beta chain) was observed in a study of blood T cell repertoires in COVID-19. Study at large: COVID-19 samples from acute and convalescent phases originated in the United States, Italy and Spain.

Generated by immunoSEQ multiplex PCR, the TCRdb table keeps only in-frame clones and is missing some. The sample yields 150,000 to 200,000 clones, around 79% seen once. The clonotype originates from a man in his sixties with active or convalescent COVID-19. The sample comprised peripheral blood.

CDR3 amino acids: CASSPPSGANYGYTF. Here the CDR3 DNA reads TGTGCCAGCTCACCACCGTCCGGAGCTAACTATGGCTACACCTTC. V usage is TRBV18 and J usage is TRBJ1-2, with D uncertain. Trimming stripped 0 bases from V and 0 bases from J, with 8 bases between. Germline CDR1 is KGHSH and CDR2 is LQKENI. This CDR3 has 15 residues.